This T cell receptor beta chain was identified in a study of blood T cell repertoires in COVID-19. Study-level background: Italy, Spain and the United States were the sources of the convalescent and acute COVID-19 samples.

Profiled with immunoSEQ multiplex PCR; TCRdb holds only in-frame clones, not every one. The sample carries 300,000 to 350,000 clones, roughly 90% recorded once. Germline V gene data show CDR1 as SGHNT and CDR2 as YENEEA. The CDR3 is 18 amino acids. The V and J ends lost 5 bases and 0 bases, in that order; junction bases with no gene match: 9. Cohort assignment relied on participant-reported clinical history. The TCR sequence derives from a woman aged 30 to 39 who had been exposed to COVID-19. Sequencing used PBMCs or T cells enriched from blood (not recorded which). The V and J genes are TRBV11-3 and TRBJ2-7; 14 nucleotides agree with TRBD2. The chain's CDR3 is CASSPGLAGGRASYEQYF. CDR3 DNA: TGTGCCAGCAGCCCTGGACTAGCGGGAGGCAGGGCCTCCTACGAGCAGTACTTC.